This T cell receptor beta chain comes out of a study of shared clonotypes between healthy human individuals. Repertoires were generated with immunoSEQ multiplex PCR, while TCRdb's copy carries only in-frame clones and drops some. The table shows 700,000 or so clones, with less than 80% occurring only once. Germline values: CDR1 SGHRS, CDR2 YFSETQ. Trimming took 7 bases from V and 4 from J; bases not matched to a gene: 7. The CDR3 sequence is 14 residues long. J is TRBJ1-1 and V is TRBV5-1; TRBD1 matches 10 bases. This receptor was obtained from a woman aged 30 to 39 in good health. Sequencing used memory CD4+ T cells sorted from blood. Subset described: CD45RA-negative fraction. This CDR3 reads CASSRTGGVTEAFF. The CDR3 DNA reads TGCGCCAGCTCCCGGACAGGGGGTGTCACTGAAGCTTTCTTT.